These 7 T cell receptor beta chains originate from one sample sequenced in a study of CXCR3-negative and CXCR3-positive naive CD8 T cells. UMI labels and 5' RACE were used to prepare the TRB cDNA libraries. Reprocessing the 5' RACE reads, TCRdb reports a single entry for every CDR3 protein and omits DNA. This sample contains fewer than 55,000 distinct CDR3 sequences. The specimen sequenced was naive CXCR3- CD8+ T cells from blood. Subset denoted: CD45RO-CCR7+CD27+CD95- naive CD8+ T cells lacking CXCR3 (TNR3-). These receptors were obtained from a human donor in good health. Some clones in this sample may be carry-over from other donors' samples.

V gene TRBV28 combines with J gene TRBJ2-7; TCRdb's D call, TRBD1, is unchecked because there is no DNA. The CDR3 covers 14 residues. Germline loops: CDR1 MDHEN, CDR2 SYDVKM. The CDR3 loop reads CASKLGLTRSEQYF.

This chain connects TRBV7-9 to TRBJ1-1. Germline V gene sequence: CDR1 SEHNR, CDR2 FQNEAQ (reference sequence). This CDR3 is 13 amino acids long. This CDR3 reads CASSLEGSTEAFF.

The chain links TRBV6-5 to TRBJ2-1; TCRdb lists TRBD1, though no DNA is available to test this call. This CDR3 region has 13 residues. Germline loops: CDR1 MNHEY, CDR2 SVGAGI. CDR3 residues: CASKPVDSNEQFF.

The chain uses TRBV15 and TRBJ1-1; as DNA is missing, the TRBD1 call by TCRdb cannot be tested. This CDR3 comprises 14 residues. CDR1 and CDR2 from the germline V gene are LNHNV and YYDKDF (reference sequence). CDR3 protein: CATSRRQGNTEAFF.

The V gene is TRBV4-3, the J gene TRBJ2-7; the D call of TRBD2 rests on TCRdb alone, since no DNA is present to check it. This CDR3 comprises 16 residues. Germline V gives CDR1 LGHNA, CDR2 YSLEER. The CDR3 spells CASSQDGLAGPYEQYF.

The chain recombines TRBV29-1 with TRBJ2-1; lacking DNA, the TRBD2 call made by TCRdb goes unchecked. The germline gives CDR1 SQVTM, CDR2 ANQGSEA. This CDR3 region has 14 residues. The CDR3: CSIEGRGTYNEQFF.

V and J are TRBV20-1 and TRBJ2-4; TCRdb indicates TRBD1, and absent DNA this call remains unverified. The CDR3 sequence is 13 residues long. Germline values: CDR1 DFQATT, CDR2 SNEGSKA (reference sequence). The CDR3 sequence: CSASMGGGNIQYF.